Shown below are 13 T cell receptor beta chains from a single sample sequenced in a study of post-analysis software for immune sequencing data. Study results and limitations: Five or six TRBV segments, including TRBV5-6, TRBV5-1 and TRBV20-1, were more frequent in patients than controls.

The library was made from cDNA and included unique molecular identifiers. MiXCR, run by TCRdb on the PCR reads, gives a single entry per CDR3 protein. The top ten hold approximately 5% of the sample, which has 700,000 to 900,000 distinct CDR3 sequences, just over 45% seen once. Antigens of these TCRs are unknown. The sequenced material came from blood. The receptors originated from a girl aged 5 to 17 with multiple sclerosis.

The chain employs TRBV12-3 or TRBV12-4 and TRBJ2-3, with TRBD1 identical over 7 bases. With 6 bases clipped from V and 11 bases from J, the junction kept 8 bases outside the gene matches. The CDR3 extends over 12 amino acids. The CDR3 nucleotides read TGTGCCAGCAGGTACACAGGGGCCCGGCAGTATTTT. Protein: CASRYTGARQYF.

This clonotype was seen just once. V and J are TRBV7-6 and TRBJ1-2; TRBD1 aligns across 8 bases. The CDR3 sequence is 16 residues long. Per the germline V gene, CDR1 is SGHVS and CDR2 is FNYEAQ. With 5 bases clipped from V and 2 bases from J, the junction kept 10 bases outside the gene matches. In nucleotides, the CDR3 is TGTGCCAGCAGCCCCTACACAACAGGGGGAAACTATGGCTACACCTTC. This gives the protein CASSPYTTGGNYGYTF. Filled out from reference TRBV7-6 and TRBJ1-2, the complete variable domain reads GAGVSQSPRYKVTKRGQDVALRCDPISGHVSLYWYRQALGQGPEFLTYFNYEAQQDKSGLPNDRFSAERPEGSISTLTIQRTEQRDSAMYRCASSPYTTGGNYGYTFGSGTRLTVV.

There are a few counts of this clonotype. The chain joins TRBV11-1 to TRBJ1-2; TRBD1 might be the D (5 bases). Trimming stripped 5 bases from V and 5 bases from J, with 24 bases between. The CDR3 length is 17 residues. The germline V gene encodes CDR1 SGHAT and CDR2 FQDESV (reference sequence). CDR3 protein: CASSLHAHGQPLYGYTF. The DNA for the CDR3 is TGTGCCAGCAGCCTTCACGCCCACGGACAACCGCTATATGGCTACACCTTC.

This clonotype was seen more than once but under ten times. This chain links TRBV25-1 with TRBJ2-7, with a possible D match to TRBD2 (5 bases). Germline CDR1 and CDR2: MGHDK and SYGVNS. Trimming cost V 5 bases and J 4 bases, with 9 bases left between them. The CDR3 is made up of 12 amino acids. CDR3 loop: CASSRGRYEQYF. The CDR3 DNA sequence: TGTGCCAGCAGTCGAGGGCGATACGAGCAGTACTTC.

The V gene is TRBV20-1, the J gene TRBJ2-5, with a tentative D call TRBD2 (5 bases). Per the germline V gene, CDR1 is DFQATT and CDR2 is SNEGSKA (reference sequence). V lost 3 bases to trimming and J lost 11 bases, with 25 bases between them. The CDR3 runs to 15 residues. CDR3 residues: CSARGSRATREEQYF. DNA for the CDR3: TGCAGTGCTAGGGGGTCGCGGGCAACACGTGAGGAGCAGTACTTC.

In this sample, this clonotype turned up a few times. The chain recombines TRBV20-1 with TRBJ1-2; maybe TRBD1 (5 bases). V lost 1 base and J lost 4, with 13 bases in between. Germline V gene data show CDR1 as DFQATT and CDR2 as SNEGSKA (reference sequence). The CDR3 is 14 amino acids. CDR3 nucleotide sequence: TGCAGTGCTAGAGCTAGGGACCGTCCCTATGGCTACACCTTC. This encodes CSARARDRPYGYTF.

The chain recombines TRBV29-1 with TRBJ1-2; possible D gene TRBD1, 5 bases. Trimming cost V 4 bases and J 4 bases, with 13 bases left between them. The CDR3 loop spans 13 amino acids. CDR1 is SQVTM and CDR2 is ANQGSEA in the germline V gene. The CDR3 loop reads CSVGGEWTYGYTF. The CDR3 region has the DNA TGCAGCGTTGGGGGGGAATGGACCTATGGCTACACCTTC. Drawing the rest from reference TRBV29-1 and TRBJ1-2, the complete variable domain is SAVISQKPSRDICQRGTSLTIQCQVDSQVTMMFWYRQQPGQSLTLIATANQGSEATYESGFVIDKFPISRPNLTFSTLTVSNMSPEDSSIYLCSVGGEWTYGYTFGSGTRLTVV.

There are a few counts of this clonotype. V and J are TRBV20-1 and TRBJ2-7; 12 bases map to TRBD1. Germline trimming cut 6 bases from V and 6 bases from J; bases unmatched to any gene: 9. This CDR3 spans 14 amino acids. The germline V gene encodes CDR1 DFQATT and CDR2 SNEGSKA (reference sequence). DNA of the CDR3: TGCAGTGCCTCCCCGGGACAGGGGGCTATCGAGCAGTACTTC. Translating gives CSASPGQGAIEQYF.

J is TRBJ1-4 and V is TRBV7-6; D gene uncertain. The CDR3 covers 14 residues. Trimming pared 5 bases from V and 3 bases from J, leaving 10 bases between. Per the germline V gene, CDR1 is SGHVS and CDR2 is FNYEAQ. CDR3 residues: CASSVEGANEKLFF. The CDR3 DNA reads TGTGCCAGCAGCGTAGAAGGCGCTAATGAAAAACTGTTTTTT.

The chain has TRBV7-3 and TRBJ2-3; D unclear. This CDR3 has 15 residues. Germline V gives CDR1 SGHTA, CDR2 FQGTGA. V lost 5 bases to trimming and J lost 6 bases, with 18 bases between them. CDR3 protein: CASSAEGPQGDTQYF. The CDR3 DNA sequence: TGTGCCAGCAGCGCCGAAGGCCCGCAAGGTGATACGCAGTATTTT.

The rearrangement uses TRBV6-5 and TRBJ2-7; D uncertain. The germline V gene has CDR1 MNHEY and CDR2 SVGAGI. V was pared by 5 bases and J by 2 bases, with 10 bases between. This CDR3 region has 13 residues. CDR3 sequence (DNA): TGTGCCAGCAGTGAATCCATCCCCTACGAGCAGTACTTC. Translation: CASSESIPYEQYF.

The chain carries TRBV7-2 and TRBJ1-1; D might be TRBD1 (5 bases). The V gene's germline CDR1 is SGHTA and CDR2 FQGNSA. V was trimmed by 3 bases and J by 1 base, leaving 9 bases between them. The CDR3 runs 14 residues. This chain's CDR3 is CASSFRVKNTEAFF. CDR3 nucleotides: TGTGCCAGCAGCTTCAGGGTGAAGAACACTGAAGCTTTCTTT. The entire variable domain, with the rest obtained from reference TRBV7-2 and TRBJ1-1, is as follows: GAGVSQSPSNKVTEKGKDVELRCDPISGHTALYWYRQSLGQGLEFLIYFQGNSAPDKSGLPSDRFSAERTGGSVSTLTIQRTQQEDSAVYLCASSFRVKNTEAFFGQGTRLTVV.

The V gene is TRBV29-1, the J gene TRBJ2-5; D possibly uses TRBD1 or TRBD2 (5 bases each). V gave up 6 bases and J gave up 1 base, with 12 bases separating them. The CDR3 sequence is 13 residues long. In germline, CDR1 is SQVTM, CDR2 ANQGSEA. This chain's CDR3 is CSVAGATQETQYF. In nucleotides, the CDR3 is TGCAGCGTGGCCGGGGCTACCCAAGAGACCCAGTACTTC.